Following are 22 T cell receptor beta chains from one sample sequenced in a study of T cells in Graves' hyperthyroidism and ophthalmopathy. Amplified regions were TCR beta CDR3 sequences from RNA transcripts. When the TCR CDR3 underwent first-round RT-PCR, the HTBI primer set was used. TCRdb processed the multiplex PCR reads anew with MiXCR; each CDR3 protein has one entry. This sample carries fewer than 900,000 distinct CDR3 sequences, roughly 15% of them seen once, and the ten largest clones take under 10%. The specimen was blood. The receptors were sampled from a man between 18 and 29 years old with Graves' hyperthyroidism.

This clonotype was observed a few times. This sequence joins TRBV7-9 and TRBJ2-7; 8 positions agree with TRBD2. The J call may be incorrect, as the DNA end agrees better with TRBJ2-1. This CDR3 spans 15 amino acids. CDR1 and CDR2 (germline): SEHNR, FQNEAQ (reference sequence). This CDR3 is CASSPGTRELLEQFF. In DNA form, the CDR3 reads TGTGCCAGCAGCCCCGGGACTAGGGAGCTGCTCGAGCAGTTCTTC.

The chain couples TRBV5-4 to TRBJ2-2; 11 bases match TRBD1. The trim removed 0 bases at V and 7 bases at J, leaving 5 bases unmatched. Germline-derived CDR1 and CDR2 are SGHNT and YYREEE (reference sequence). This CDR3 contains 16 residues. This chain's CDR3 is CASSLDGQGAGGELFF. Written as DNA, the CDR3 is TGTGCCAGCAGCTTGGATGGACAGGGGGCGGGCGGGGAGCTGTTTTTT.

This clonotype has ten or more counts. In DNA, the CDR3 is TGCAGTGCTAGACCCTCCCTTGGGACACCCTACGAGCAGTACTTC. Translated, it gives CSARPSLGTPYEQYF. V is TRBV20-1 and J is TRBJ2-7; D perhaps matches TRBD1 (6 bases). Between the trimmed V and J ends, which lost 2 bases and 2 bases, there was a span of 16 bases. CDR3 length equals 15 residues. The germline V gene encodes CDR1 DFQATT and CDR2 SNEGSKA (reference sequence).

The sample holds a few counts of this clonotype. The chain joins TRBV27 to TRBJ2-5; 8 bases agree with TRBD1. Germline trimming cut 0 bases from V and 2 bases from J; bases unmatched to any gene: 5. The germline V gene encodes CDR1 MNHEY and CDR2 SMNVEV (reference sequence). This CDR3 has 16 amino acids. The CDR3 reads CASSLSPQGAQETQYF. CDR3 DNA sequence: TGTGCCAGCAGTTTATCTCCCCAGGGGGCTCAAGAGACCCAGTACTTC.

The table lists this clonotype with a few counts. The chain links TRBV2 to TRBJ2-1; D assignment may be TRBD1 or TRBD2 (5 bases each). The CDR3 covers 15 residues. Germline loops: CDR1 SNHLY, CDR2 FYNNEI. Trimming left V 6 bases short and J 2 bases short, with 14 bases between. CDR3: CASSARGIAYNEQFF. CDR3 sequence (DNA): TGTGCCAGCAGCGCGAGGGGTATCGCCTACAATGAGCAGTTCTTC.

There are a few counts of this clonotype. The chain carries TRBV12-3 or TRBV12-4 and TRBJ2-1; 11 bases agree with TRBD1. The V and J ends lost 6 bases and 6 bases, in that order; junction bases with no gene match: 4. The CDR3 contains 14 residues. Written as DNA, the CDR3 is TGTGCCAGCAGGACCGGGACAGGGGGCAATGAGCAGTTCTTC. Translating gives CASRTGTGGNEQFF.

As regards this clonotype: Being one base from a much bigger clone, this may be a read error. The chain employs TRBV10-3 and TRBJ2-4; the match to TRBD1 covers 10 bases. Germline CDR1 ENHRY, CDR2 SYGVKD. The CDR3 consists of 14 residues. V lost 4 bases to trimming and J lost 4 bases; unmatched junction nucleotides: 1. The CDR3 DNA reads TGTGCCATCAGTGGGACAGGGGGTAAAAACATTCAGTACTTC. It specifies CAISGTGGKNIQYF.

This clonotype appeared many times. The chain uses TRBV11-2 and TRBJ2-2, with D possibly matching TRBD1 (5 bases). Germline lookup yields CDR1 SGHAT and CDR2 FQNNGV. The V end lost 4 bases, the J end lost 4 bases, and 13 bases lay between the germline ends. The CDR3 totals 15 residues. CDR3 sequence reads: CASSSGPRGTGELFF. For the CDR3, the DNA is TGTGCCAGCAGCTCAGGGCCGCGAGGCACCGGGGAGCTGTTTTTT.

This clonotype was recorded at least ten times. The chain joins TRBV3-1 to TRBJ2-1; D call uncertain. Trimming left V 1 base short and J 3 bases short, with 7 bases between. Germline lookup yields CDR1 LGHDT and CDR2 YNNKEL (reference sequence). The CDR3 loop spans 14 amino acids. The CDR3 spells CASSQVPSYNEQFF. The CDR3 coding sequence is TGTGCCAGCAGCCAAGTCCCTAGCTACAATGAGCAGTTCTTC.

This chain uses TRBV28 with TRBJ1-5; D unclear. Trimming left V 5 bases short and J 9 bases short, with 11 bases between. The CDR3 spans 12 residues. The germline V gene encodes CDR1 MDHEN and CDR2 SYDVKM. CDR3 nucleotides: TGTGCCAGCAGTCCGAGATTTCGGCCCCAGCATTTT. Translation: CASSPRFRPQHF.

Many counts were recorded for this clonotype. This chain joins TRBV6-1 and TRBJ1-2, with 9 bases matching TRBD1. Germline CDR1 reads MNHNS; CDR2 reads SASEGT. CDR3 size: 14 residues. Trimming cost V 10 bases and J 3 bases; bases outside gene matches: 9. CDR3 DNA sequence: TGTGCCATCAAACCCGGACAGGGGTACTATGGCTACACCTTC. Translated, it gives CAIKPGQGYYGYTF.

The CDR3 spells CASSPGGNPYEQYF. CDR3 in DNA: TGTGCCAGCAGCCCGGGGGGGAACCCCTACGAGCAGTACTTC. The rearrangement uses TRBV9 and TRBJ2-7; TRBD2 agrees at 8 bases. The V gene end was trimmed by 4 bases and the J gene end by 2 bases; junction bases not matched to a gene: 5. CDR1 is SGDLS and CDR2 is YYNGEE in the germline V gene. CDR3 size: 14 residues.

In this sample, this clonotype turned up many times. The J gene is TRBJ1-5, the V gene TRBV18, with D tentatively TRBD1 (5 bases). Trimming removed 5 bases from V and 5 bases from J, with 13 bases in between. Germline V gene data show CDR1 as KGHSH and CDR2 as LQKENI. The CDR3 is 14 amino acids. The CDR3 reads CASSGDSTYQPQHF. DNA of the CDR3: TGTGCCAGCTCAGGAGACAGTACCTATCAGCCCCAGCATTTT. Full variable domain (remainder filled in from reference TRBV18 and TRBJ1-5): NAGVMQNPRHLVRRRGQEARLRCSPMKGHSHVYWYRQLPEEGLKFMVYLQKENIIDESGMPKERFSAEFPKEGPSILRIQQVVRGDSAAYFCASSGDSTYQPQHFGDGTRLSIL.

This clonotype occurred many times. The rearrangement uses TRBV5-1 and TRBJ2-7; 9 bases line up with TRBD2. The germline V gene encodes CDR1 SGHRS and CDR2 YFSETQ. V lost 6 bases to trimming and J lost 3 bases; unmatched junction nucleotides: 10. The CDR3 is 15 amino acids. CDR3 sequence (DNA): TGCGCCAGCACCCCTGCGGCTAGCGGGGACTACGAGCAGTACTTC. Protein product: CASTPAASGDYEQYF. Combining the CDR3 with reference TRBV5-1 and TRBJ2-7 gives the whole variable domain KAGVTQTPRYLIKTRGQQVTLSCSPISGHRSVSWYQQTPGQGLQFLFEYFSETQRNKGNFPGRFSGRQFSNSRSEMNVSTLELGDSALYLCASTPAASGDYEQYFGPGTRLTVT.

The chain links TRBV27 to TRBJ2-7, with 7 bases that match TRBD2. Per the germline V gene, CDR1 is MNHEY and CDR2 is SMNVEV (reference sequence). The junction had 10 bases not matched to a gene; V was cut back by 7 bases and J by 4 bases. CDR3 length: 14 amino acids. The CDR3 loop is CASTSGGGRYEQYF. Here the CDR3 DNA reads TGTGCCAGCACTTCCGGGGGAGGGAGGTACGAGCAGTACTTC.

The rearrangement joins TRBV20-1 to TRBJ2-1; 7 bases agree with TRBD2. Trimming cost V 5 bases and J 3 bases; bases outside gene matches: 7. Germline V CDR1 and CDR2: DFQATT, SNEGSKA (reference sequence). The CDR3 covers 14 residues. The CDR3 DNA is TGCAGTGCTCTCGCGGGAGAAGTCTACAATGAGCAGTTCTTC. Translation: CSALAGEVYNEQFF.

As to this clonotype: A junction boundary mismatches the germline segment, possibly from a read error. This chain joins TRBV12-3 or TRBV12-4 and TRBJ1-1; D is unresolved. The CDR3 has 12 amino acids. The CDR3, as DNA: TGTGCCAGCAGTTTAACAGCGGATAGAGCTTCCTTT. It translates to CASSLTADRASF.

This clonotype was seen ten or more times. This sequence joins TRBV5-1 and TRBJ2-5; TRBD2 might be the D (7 bases). CDR3 size: 15 residues. CDR1 is SGHRS, CDR2 YFSETQ, per germline. V lost 7 bases and J lost 3, with 19 bases in between. The CDR3 region is CASRTSGTQEETQYF. CDR3 bases: TGCGCCAGCCGCACCAGCGGGACACAAGAAGAGACCCAGTACTTC.

The chain has TRBV11-1 and TRBJ2-5; 9 bases agree with TRBD1. V lost 5 bases and J lost 2; bases outside the gene matches: 9. There are 16 residues in the CDR3. Germline V gene sequence: CDR1 SGHAT, CDR2 FQDESV (reference sequence). The CDR3 loop is CASSRTPGQGQETQYF. CDR3 nucleotide sequence: TGTGCCAGCAGCCGCACCCCGGGACAGGGACAAGAGACCCAGTACTTC.

This clonotype was detected many times. The chain joins TRBV12-3 or TRBV12-4 to TRBJ2-3; 15 bases line up with TRBD2. This CDR3 is built from 19 residues. With V trimmed by 6 bases and J by 6 bases, 16 bases remained unmatched. The CDR3 DNA follows: TGTGCCAGCAGCCTTCTGTCCGGACTAGCGGGAGGGCCTTGGGATACGCAGTATTTT. Protein sequence: CASSLLSGLAGGPWDTQYF.

This clonotype showed up many times. This chain links TRBV7-9 with TRBJ2-1; D call uncertain. The CDR3 runs 15 residues. Germline values: CDR1 SEHNR, CDR2 FQNEAQ (reference sequence). The germline V and J ends were trimmed by 5 bases and 0 bases, with 11 bases remaining between them. DNA for the CDR3: TGTGCCAGCAGCGAAATATTAAGCTCCTACAATGAGCAGTTCTTC. It codes for CASSEILSSYNEQFF.

A word on this clonotype: This could be a read error, since a much larger clone is one nucleotide away. The chain uses TRBV28 and TRBJ2-7; weak D call: TRBD1 (5 bases). The V and J ends lost 6 bases and 2 bases respectively, with 14 bases between them. There are 14 residues in the CDR3. Germline CDR1 MDHEN, CDR2 SYDVKM. CDR3 sequence: CASRLGHVTYEQYF. DNA of the CDR3: TGTGCCAGCAGACTCGGACATGTCACCTACGAGCAGTACTTC.